This T cell receptor (beta chain) appears in the sequencing data of a study of CD4 T cells in relation to SARS-CoV-2 and coronaviruses. Study-wide results and limits: No donor gave both pre-pandemic and post-infection samples.

The germline V gene encodes CDR1 SGHKS and CDR2 YYEKEE (reference sequence). V lost 4 bases to trimming and J lost 4 bases, with 8 bases between them. The CDR3 consists of 12 residues. Here immunoSEQ multiplex PCR was the method, and the copy in TCRdb shows in-frame clones only, minus some. The sample includes 43,000 or so clones, 82% of them seen just once. For less than eleven days, 10^5 sorted CD4+ cells grew with T cell-depleted PBMCs and CEF. For this clone: Its specificity is unknown.

The chain links TRBV5-5 to TRBJ2-5; D is unresolved. Sequenced: naive CD4+ T cells from PBMCs, cultured in vitro. Subset noted: naive CD4+ T cells isolated by negative enrichment. This TCR derives from an adult with COVID-19. DNA for the CDR3: TGTGCCAGCAGCCGGTTGGGAGAGACCCAGTACTTC. Its translation is CASSRLGETQYF. Supplemented by reference TRBV5-5 and TRBJ2-5, the full variable domain reads DAGVTQSPTHLIKTRGQQVTLRCSPISGHKSVSWYQQVLGQGPQFIFQYYEKEERGRGNFPDRFSARQFPNYSSELNVNALLLGDSALYLCASSRLGETQYFGPGTRLLVL.